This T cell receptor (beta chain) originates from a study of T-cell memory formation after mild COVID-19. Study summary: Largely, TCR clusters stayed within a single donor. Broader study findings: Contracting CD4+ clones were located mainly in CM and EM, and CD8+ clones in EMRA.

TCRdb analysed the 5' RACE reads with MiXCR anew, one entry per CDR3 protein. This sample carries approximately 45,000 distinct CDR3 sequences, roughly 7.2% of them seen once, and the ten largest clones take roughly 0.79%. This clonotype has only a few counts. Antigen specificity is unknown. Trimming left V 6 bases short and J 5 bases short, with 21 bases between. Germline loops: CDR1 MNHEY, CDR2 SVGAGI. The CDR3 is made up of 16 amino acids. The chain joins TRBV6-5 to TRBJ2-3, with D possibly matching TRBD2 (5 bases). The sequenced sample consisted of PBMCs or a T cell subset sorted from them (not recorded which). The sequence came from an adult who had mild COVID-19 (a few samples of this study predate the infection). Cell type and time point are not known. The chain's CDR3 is CASSQPLAGAVDTQYF. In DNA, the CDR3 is TGTGCCAGCAGCCAACCCCTAGCCGGCGCAGTAGATACGCAGTATTTT.